One and the same sample provided the 7 T cell receptor beta chains below, sequenced in a study of OX40 agonist ivuxolimab in advanced cancers. Profiling relied on immunoSEQ multiplex PCR, and the TCRdb table lists in-frame clones only, not all of them. The sample consists of around 40,000 clones, roughly 91% of them appearing once. The sample in question was CD4+ or CD8+ T cells sorted from blood, obtained in a trial of the OX40 agonist ivuxolimab. The receptors here all came from an adult with an advanced solid tumor such as melanoma, head and neck, liver or kidney cancer.

The CDR3 coding sequence is TGTGCTAGTGGAACCGGGACCAGTCGGGAGACCCAGTACTTC. It yields the protein CASGTGTSRETQYF. The chain employs TRBV12-5 and TRBJ2-5; D might be TRBD1 or TRBD2, each matching 5 bases. CDR3 length: 14 amino acids. Deletions cut 6 bases from V and 5 bases from J, with 16 bases between. Germline V gives CDR1 LGHNT, CDR2 FRNRAP.

V and J are TRBV25-1 and TRBJ1-5, with 7 bases matching TRBD1. The V segment lost 3 bases and the J segment 1 base; nucleotides outside the gene matches: 6. From germline, CDR1 is MGHDK and CDR2 SYGVNS. The length of the CDR3 is 16 residues. CDR3 in amino acids: CASSDIAGGSNQPQHF. CDR3 coding DNA: TGTGCCAGCAGTGATATTGCAGGGGGAAGCAATCAGCCCCAGCATTTT.

The chain uses TRBV11-2 and TRBJ1-1; no clear D gene. The CDR3 length is 13 residues. The ends were cut back, 7 bases at V and 5 bases at J, with 14 bases in the middle. Germline CDR1 reads SGHAT; CDR2 reads FQNNGV. The CDR3: CASIAPAYTEAFF. The CDR3 nucleotides read TGTGCCAGCATCGCCCCGGCCTATACTGAAGCTTTCTTT.

The chain employs TRBV19 and TRBJ2-1; 9 bases are shared with TRBD2. V was clipped by 6 bases and J by 2 bases; unmatched bases: 5. This CDR3 has 15 amino acids. Germline loops: CDR1 LNHDA, CDR2 SQIVND (reference sequence). Here the CDR3 DNA reads TGTGCCAGTAGCCTTAGCGGGAGCCCCTACAATGAGCAGTTCTTC. Its translation: CASSLSGSPYNEQFF.

This clone was detected a few times. The chain recombines TRBV27 with TRBJ2-7; D not resolved. CDR3 length equals 15 residues. CDR1 is MNHEY, CDR2 SMNVEV, per germline (reference sequence). V lost 2 bases and J lost 0, with 11 bases in between. The CDR3 sequence is CASSLGAVSSYEQYF. The CDR3 DNA follows: TGTGCCAGCAGTTTAGGAGCAGTGAGCTCCTACGAGCAGTACTTC.

The chain links TRBV4-1 to TRBJ2-1; 10 bases line up with TRBD2. Trimming cost V 4 bases and J 8 bases; bases outside gene matches: 5. Germline V gives CDR1 MGHRA, CDR2 YSYEKL. There are 14 residues in the CDR3. For the CDR3, the DNA is TGCGCCAGCAGCCCCCCTAGCGGGGGCGATGAGCAGTTCTTC. Translation: CASSPPSGGDEQFF.

The chain employs TRBV15 and TRBJ1-5; D possibly corresponds to TRBD1 (6 bases). CDR1 and CDR2 (germline): LNHNV, YYDKDF (reference sequence). The CDR3 totals 15 residues. Trimming cost V 7 bases and J 2 bases, with 15 bases left between them. The CDR3 bases are TGTGCCACCAACGGGGGGCGAGGGGGCAATCAGCCCCAGCATTTT. This translates into CATNGGRGGNQPQHF.